Here is one T cell receptor beta chain with its context. The germline gives CDR1 LNHDA, CDR2 SQIVND (reference sequence). CDR3 length: 16 residues. V shed 7 bases, J shed 5 bases, and the junction held 9 bases outside the gene matches. Generated by immunoSEQ multiplex PCR, the TCRdb table keeps only in-frame clones and is missing some. The repertoire holds more than 75,000 clones, with 85% to 95% as singletons. The data were taken from a study of technical replicates of blood from four donors. The sequence came from a human donor in good health. The chain links TRBV19 to TRBJ2-3; 13 bases agree with TRBD2. The sequencing sample was made of T cells isolated from PBMCs. For the CDR3, the DNA is TGTGCCAGTATAAGGAGGACTAGCGGGAGAGTAGATACGCAGTATTTT. Protein sequence: CASIRRTSGRVDTQYF. The full variable domain, rest sourced from reference TRBV19 and TRBJ2-3, is DGGITQSPKYLFRKEGQNVTLSCEQNLNHDAMYWYRQDPGQGLRLIYYSQIVNDFQKGDIAEGYSVSREKKESFPLTVTSAQKNPTAFYLCASIRRTSGRVDTQYFGPGTRLTVL.